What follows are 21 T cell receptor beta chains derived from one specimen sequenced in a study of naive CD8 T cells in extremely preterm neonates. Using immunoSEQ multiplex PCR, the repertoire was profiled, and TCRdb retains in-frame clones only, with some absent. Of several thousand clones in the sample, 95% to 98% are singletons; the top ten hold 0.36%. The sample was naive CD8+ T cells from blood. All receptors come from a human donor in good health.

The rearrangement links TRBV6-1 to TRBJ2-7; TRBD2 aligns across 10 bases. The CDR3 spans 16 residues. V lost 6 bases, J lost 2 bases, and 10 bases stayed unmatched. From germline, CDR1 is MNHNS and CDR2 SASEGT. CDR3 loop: CASSEFSGGRPYEQYF. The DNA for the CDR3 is TGTGCCAGCAGCGAATTTAGCGGGGGGAGACCCTACGAGCAGTACTTC.

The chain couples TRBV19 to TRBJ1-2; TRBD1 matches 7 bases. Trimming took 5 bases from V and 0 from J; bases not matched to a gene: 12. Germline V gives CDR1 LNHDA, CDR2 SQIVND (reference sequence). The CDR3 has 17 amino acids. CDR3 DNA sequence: TGTGCCAGTAGTCCCATCCGACAGGGCATAGCTAACTATGGCTACACCTTC. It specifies CASSPIRQGIANYGYTF.

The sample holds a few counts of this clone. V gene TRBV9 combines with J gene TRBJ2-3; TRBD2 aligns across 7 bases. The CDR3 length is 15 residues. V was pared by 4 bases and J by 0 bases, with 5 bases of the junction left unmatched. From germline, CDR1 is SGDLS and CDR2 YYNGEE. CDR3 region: CASSPAGTSTDTQYF. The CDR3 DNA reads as TGTGCCAGCAGCCCAGCGGGGACCAGCACAGATACGCAGTATTTT.

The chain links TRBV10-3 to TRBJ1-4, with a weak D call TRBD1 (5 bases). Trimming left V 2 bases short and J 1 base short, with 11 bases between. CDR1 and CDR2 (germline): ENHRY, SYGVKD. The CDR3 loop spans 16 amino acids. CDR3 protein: CAISEGEGRTNEKLFF. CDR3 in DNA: TGTGCCATCAGTGAGGGGGAGGGACGAACTAATGAAAAACTGTTTTTT.

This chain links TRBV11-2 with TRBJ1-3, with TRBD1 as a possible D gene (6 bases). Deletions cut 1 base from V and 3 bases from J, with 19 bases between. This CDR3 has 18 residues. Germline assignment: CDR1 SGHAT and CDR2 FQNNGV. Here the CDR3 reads CASSLAPSTGPDGNTIYF. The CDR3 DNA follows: TGTGCCAGCAGCTTAGCACCATCGACAGGACCAGATGGAAACACCATATATTTT.

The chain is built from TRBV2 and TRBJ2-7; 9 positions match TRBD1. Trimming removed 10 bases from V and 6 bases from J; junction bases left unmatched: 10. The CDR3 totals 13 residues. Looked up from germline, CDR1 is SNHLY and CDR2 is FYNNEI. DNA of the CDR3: TGTGCCACCACAGGGGGCGCTGTCATCGAGCAGTACTTC. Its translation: CATTGGAVIEQYF.

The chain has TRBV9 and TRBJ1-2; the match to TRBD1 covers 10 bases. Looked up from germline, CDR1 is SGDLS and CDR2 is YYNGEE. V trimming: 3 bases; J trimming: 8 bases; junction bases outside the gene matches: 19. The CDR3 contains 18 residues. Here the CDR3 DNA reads TGTGCCAGCAGCGCCGAGAGGGACAGGGGCGCACTAAGGAAGGGCTACACCTTC. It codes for CASSAERDRGALRKGYTF.

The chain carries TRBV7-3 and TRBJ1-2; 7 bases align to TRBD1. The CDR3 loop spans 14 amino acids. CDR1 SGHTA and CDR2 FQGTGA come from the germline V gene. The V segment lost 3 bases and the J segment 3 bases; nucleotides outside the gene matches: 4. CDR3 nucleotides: TGTGCCAGCAGCTTGACAGGGAAAGACTATGGCTACACCTTC. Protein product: CASSLTGKDYGYTF. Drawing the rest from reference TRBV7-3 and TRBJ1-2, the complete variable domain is GAGVSQTPSNKVTEKGKYVELRCDPISGHTALYWYRQSLGQGPEFLIYFQGTGAADDSGLPNDRFFAVRPEGSVSTLKIQRTERGDSAVYLCASSLTGKDYGYTFGSGTRLTVV.

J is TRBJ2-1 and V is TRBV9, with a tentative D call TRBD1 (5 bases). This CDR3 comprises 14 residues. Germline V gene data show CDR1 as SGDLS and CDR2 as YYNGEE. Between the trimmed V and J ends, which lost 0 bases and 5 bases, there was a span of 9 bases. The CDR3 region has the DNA TGTGCCAGCAGCGTAGTTGCAGGGAACAATGAGCAGTTCTTC. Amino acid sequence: CASSVVAGNNEQFF.

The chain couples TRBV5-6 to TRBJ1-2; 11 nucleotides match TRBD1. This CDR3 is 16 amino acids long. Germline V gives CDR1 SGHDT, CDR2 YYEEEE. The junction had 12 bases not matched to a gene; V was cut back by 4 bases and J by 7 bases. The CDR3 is CASSLDRGRNRGGYTF. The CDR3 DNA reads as TGTGCCAGCAGCCTGGACAGGGGGCGCAACCGGGGTGGCTACACCTTC.

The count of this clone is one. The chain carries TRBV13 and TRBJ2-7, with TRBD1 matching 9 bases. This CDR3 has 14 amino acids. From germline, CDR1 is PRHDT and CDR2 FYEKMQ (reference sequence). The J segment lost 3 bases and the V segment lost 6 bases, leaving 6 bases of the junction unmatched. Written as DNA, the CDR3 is TGTGCCAGCAGTCAGGACAGGGGAAACTACGAGCAGTACTTC. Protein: CASSQDRGNYEQYF.

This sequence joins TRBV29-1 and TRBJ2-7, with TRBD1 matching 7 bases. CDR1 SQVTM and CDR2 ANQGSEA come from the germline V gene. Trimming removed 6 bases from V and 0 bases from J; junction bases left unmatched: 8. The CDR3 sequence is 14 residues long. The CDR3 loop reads CSVLGQTYSYEQYF. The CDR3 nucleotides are TGCAGCGTGTTGGGACAGACATACTCCTACGAGCAGTACTTC.

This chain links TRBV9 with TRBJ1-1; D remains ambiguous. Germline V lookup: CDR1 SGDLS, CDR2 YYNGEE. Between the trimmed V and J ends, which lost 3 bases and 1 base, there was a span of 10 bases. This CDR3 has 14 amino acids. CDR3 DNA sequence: TGTGCCAGCAGCGGAAGTGGAGCGAACACTGAAGCTTTCTTT. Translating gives CASSGSGANTEAFF.

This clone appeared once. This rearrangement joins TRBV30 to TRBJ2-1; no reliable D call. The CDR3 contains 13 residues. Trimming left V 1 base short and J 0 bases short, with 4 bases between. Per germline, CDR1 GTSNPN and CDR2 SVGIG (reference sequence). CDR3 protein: CAWSGSSYNEQFF. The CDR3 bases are TGTGCCTGGAGTGGGAGCTCCTACAATGAGCAGTTCTTC.

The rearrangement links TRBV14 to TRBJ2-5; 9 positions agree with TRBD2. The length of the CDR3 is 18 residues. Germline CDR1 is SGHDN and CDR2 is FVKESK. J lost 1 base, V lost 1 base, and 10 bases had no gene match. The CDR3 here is CASSQVRGLAGSQETQYF. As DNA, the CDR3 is TGTGCCAGCAGCCAAGTAAGGGGGCTAGCGGGGAGCCAAGAGACCCAGTACTTC.

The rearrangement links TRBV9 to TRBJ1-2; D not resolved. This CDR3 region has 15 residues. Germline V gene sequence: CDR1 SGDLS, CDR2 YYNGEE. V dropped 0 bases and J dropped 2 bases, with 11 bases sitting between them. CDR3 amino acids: CASSVEGGRNYGYTF. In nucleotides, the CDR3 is TGTGCCAGCAGCGTAGAGGGTGGGAGAAACTATGGCTACACCTTC.

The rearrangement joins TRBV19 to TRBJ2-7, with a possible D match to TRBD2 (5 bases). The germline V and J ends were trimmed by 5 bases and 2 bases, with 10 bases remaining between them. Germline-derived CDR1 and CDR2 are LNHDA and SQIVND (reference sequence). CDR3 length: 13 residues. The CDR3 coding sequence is TGTGCCAGTAGTCCCGGGGTCACCTACGAGCAGTACTTC. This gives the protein CASSPGVTYEQYF.

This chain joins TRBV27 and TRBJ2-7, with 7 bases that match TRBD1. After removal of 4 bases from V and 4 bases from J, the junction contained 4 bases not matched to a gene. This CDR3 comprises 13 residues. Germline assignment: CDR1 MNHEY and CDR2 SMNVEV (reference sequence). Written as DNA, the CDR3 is TGTGCCAGCAGTTACCTGGGACAGTACGAGCAGTACTTC. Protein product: CASSYLGQYEQYF.

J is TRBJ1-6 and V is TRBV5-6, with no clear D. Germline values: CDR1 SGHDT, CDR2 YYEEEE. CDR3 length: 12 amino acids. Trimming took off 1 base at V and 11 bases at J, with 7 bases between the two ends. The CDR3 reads CASSLSGPPLHF. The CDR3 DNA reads TGTGCCAGCAGCTTGAGCGGGCCACCCCTCCACTTT.

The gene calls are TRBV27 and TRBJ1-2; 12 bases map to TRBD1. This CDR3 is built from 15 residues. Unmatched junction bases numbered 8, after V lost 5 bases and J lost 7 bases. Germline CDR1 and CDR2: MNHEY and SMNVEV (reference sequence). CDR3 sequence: CASSHTGQGAAGYTF. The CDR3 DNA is TGTGCCAGCAGTCACACGGGACAGGGGGCGGCTGGCTACACCTTC.

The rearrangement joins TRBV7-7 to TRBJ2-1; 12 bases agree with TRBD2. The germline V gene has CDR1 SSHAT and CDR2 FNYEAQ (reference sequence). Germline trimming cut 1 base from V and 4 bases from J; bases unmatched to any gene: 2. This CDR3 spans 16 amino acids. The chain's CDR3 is CASSLGTSGVYNEQFF. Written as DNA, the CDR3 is TGTGCCAGCAGCTTAGGGACTAGCGGGGTATACAATGAGCAGTTCTTC.